Following are 12 T cell receptor beta chains from one sample sequenced in a study of PD-1 blockade in classical Hodgkin lymphoma. Every patient experienced relapse after autologous stem cell transplantation, and brentuximab vedotin exposure varied. Assay used: immunoSEQ multiplex PCR; TCRdb lists only in-frame clones, some missing. The repertoire holds 43,000 or so clones, with 73% as singletons. Sample: peripheral blood mononuclear cells (PBMCs), taken at baseline. The origin of the receptors is a human donor with classical Hodgkin lymphoma.

The chain uses TRBV5-6 and TRBJ2-2, with D tentatively TRBD2 (5 bases). In germline, CDR1 is SGHDT, CDR2 YYEEEE. The CDR3 is 12 amino acids. With 0 bases removed from V and 8 bases from J, the gap between germline ends came to 5 bases. The CDR3 loop is CASSLGGGELFF. In DNA, the CDR3 is TGTGCCAGCAGCTTGGGCGGGGGGGAGCTGTTTTTT.

The V gene is TRBV4-1, the J gene TRBJ2-1, with TRBD2 matching over 8 bases. This CDR3 is built from 14 residues. The junction had 5 bases not matched to a gene; V was cut back by 1 base and J by 9 bases. Germline CDR1 MGHRA, CDR2 YSYEKL. CDR3 region: CASSQAGLVSEQFF. CDR3 coding DNA: TGCGCCAGCAGCCAAGCGGGACTAGTAAGTGAGCAGTTCTTC.

This clone was found a few times. This chain links TRBV4-1 with TRBJ1-3; D ambiguous. Trimming left V 1 base short and J 0 bases short, with 4 bases between. Looked up from germline, CDR1 is MGHRA and CDR2 is YSYEKL. CDR3 length: 14 residues. CDR3 nucleotide sequence: TGCGCCAGCAGCCAAGTCGGCTCTGGAAACACCATATATTTT. It specifies CASSQVGSGNTIYF.

This clone was counted between two and nine times. The V and J genes are TRBV15 and TRBJ2-1; 10 bases are a match to TRBD2. CDR1 LNHNV and CDR2 YYDKDF come from the germline V gene (reference sequence). There are 15 residues in the CDR3. The V and J ends lost 4 bases and 4 bases, in that order; junction bases with no gene match: 4. CDR3 bases: TGTGCCACCAGCAACGGACTAGCGGATTACAATGAGCAGTTCTTC. Translation gives CATSNGLADYNEQFF.

This clone was observed a single time. The chain carries TRBV19 and TRBJ2-7; tentative D call: TRBD2 (6 bases). The length of the CDR3 is 15 residues. Germline CDR1 is LNHDA and CDR2 is SQIVND (reference sequence). Deletions cut 1 base from V and 1 base from J, with 11 bases between. The CDR3 DNA sequence: TGTGCCAGTAGTATAGGAGGCGGGAAATCCTACGAGCAGTACTTC. Its translation: CASSIGGGKSYEQYF. The whole variable domain, filled in from reference TRBV19 and TRBJ2-7, reads DGGITQSPKYLFRKEGQNVTLSCEQNLNHDAMYWYRQDPGQGLRLIYYSQIVNDFQKGDIAEGYSVSREKKESFPLTVTSAQKNPTAFYLCASSIGGGKSYEQYFGPGTRLTVT.

This chain joins TRBV7-7 and TRBJ2-7; TRBD2 is a possible D gene (6 bases). CDR1 SSHAT and CDR2 FNYEAQ come from the germline V gene (reference sequence). V lost 4 bases and J lost 3, with 10 bases in between. This CDR3 has 13 amino acids. For the CDR3, the DNA is TGTGCCAGCAGCTCGGGACTTTTCTACGAGCAGTACTTC. Encoded protein: CASSSGLFYEQYF.

The chain has TRBV4-1 and TRBJ2-7, with 12 positions matching TRBD2. This CDR3 has 18 amino acids. Germline CDR1 reads MGHRA; CDR2 reads YSYEKL. V was clipped by 2 bases and J by 6 bases; unmatched bases: 14. Here the CDR3 reads CASSQNLFGLAGRGEQYF. For the CDR3, the DNA is TGCGCCAGCAGCCAAAATCTGTTTGGACTAGCGGGAAGGGGCGAGCAGTACTTC.

This clone appeared a few times. V and J are TRBV5-1 and TRBJ1-2, with D tentatively TRBD1 (6 bases). Trimming shortened V by 3 bases and J by 0 bases, and 12 bases separated the two germline ends. The CDR3 contains 15 residues. Per germline, CDR1 SGHRS and CDR2 YFSETQ. The DNA for the CDR3 is TGCGCCAGCAGCTCGGCAGGGACAACTAACTATGGCTACACCTTC. This codes for CASSSAGTTNYGYTF.

The chain recombines TRBV7-9 with TRBJ1-2, with D perhaps matching TRBD1 (6 bases). Trimming shortened V by 6 bases and J by 6 bases, and 14 bases separated the two germline ends. The CDR3 covers 13 residues. Germline CDR1 and CDR2: SEHNR and FQNEAQ (reference sequence). The CDR3 DNA reads TGTGCCAGCAGTTTACTTACAGGGAATGGCTACACCTTC. Translating gives CASSLLTGNGYTF.

Here the CDR3 reads CSGTLGGSSYNEQFF. In nucleotides, the CDR3 is TGCAGCGGGACCCTCGGGGGGAGCTCCTACAATGAGCAGTTCTTC. The chain is built from TRBV29-1 and TRBJ2-1, with 7 bases aligning to TRBD2. Unmatched junction bases numbered 9, after V lost 7 bases and J lost 0 bases. Germline loops: CDR1 SQVTM, CDR2 ANQGSEA. The CDR3 sequence is 15 residues long.

CDR3 region: CASSTRQAYEQYF. The CDR3 DNA sequence: TGTGCCAGCAGTACTAGACAGGCCTACGAGCAGTACTTC. V gene TRBV28 combines with J gene TRBJ2-7, with TRBD1 as a possible D gene (6 bases). Germline CDR1 MDHEN, CDR2 SYDVKM. This CDR3 has 13 amino acids. V lost 5 bases, J lost 2 bases, and 10 bases lay in between.

This chain links TRBV30 with TRBJ2-5; possible D gene TRBD1, 6 bases. The germline gives CDR1 GTSNPN, CDR2 SVGIG (reference sequence). The ends were cut back, 2 bases at V and 3 bases at J, with 7 bases in the middle. The CDR3 loop spans 12 amino acids. For the CDR3, the DNA is TGTGCCTGGAGTACAGGGAAAGAGACCCAGTACTTC. Translating gives CAWSTGKETQYF.